These 32 T cell receptor beta chains were sequenced from one sample in a study of T-cell memory formation after mild COVID-19. TCRdb called the 5' RACE reads again in MiXCR, with one record for every CDR3 protein. The repertoire holds more than 70,000 distinct CDR3 sequences, 11% to 15% seen once, with 30% to 35% in the top ten. The sample comprised PBMCs or a T cell subset sorted from them (not recorded which). The receptors here all came from an adult woman who had mild COVID-19 (a few samples of this study predate the infection). Cell type and time point are not known.

The chain has TRBV7-9 and TRBJ2-7; D may match TRBD1 or TRBD2 (5 bases each). The CDR3 contains 12 residues. The germline V and J ends were trimmed by 5 bases and 5 bases, with 10 bases remaining between them. CDR1 and CDR2 from the germline V gene are SEHNR and FQNEAQ (reference sequence). CDR3 loop: CASSLLGDEQYF. The CDR3 DNA follows: TGTGCCAGCAGCCTACTAGGGGACGAGCAGTACTTC.

Only a few counts were recorded for this clonotype. The chain employs TRBV12-3 or TRBV12-4 and TRBJ1-1; 11 bases align to TRBD1. This CDR3 contains 17 residues. J gave up 4 bases and V 0 bases, and 7 bases lay outside the gene matches. The CDR3 spells CASSLARTGGGGTEAFF. The CDR3, as DNA: TGTGCCAGCAGTTTAGCGCGGACAGGGGGCGGGGGCACTGAAGCTTTCTTT.

The rearrangement joins TRBV28 to TRBJ2-7; the D is unclear. Germline-derived CDR1 and CDR2 are MDHEN and SYDVKM. Between the trimmed V and J ends, which lost 4 bases and 3 bases, there was a span of 13 bases. The CDR3 has 14 residues. The CDR3 region is CASSSRTSYYEQYF. CDR3 DNA: TGTGCCAGCAGTTCGCGTACATCTTACTACGAGCAGTACTTC.

This chain connects TRBV4-1 to TRBJ2-7; D is uncertain. CDR1 is MGHRA, CDR2 YSYEKL, per germline. Trimming shortened V by 0 bases and J by 1 base, and 7 bases separated the two germline ends. This CDR3 contains 14 residues. The CDR3 DNA reads TGCGCCAGCAGCCAAGATGTCGAATCCTACGAGCAGTACTTC. This sequence encodes CASSQDVESYEQYF.

In this sample, this clonotype turned up a few times. V usage is TRBV24-1 and J usage is TRBJ2-7, with D hard to call. Germline V CDR1 and CDR2: KGHDR, SFDVKD. V was cut by 3 bases and J by 5 bases, with 13 bases left in between. This CDR3 region has 14 residues. The CDR3 sequence: CATSDTRNGHEQYF. For the CDR3, the DNA is TGTGCCACCAGTGATACCAGGAACGGGCACGAGCAGTACTTC.

The chain recombines TRBV5-6 with TRBJ1-2; perhaps TRBD1 as D (6 bases). The CDR3 spans 14 residues. Trimming removed 0 bases from V and 6 bases from J, with 12 bases in between. Looked up from germline, CDR1 is SGHDT and CDR2 is YYEEEE. CDR3 region: CASSLAGERDGYTF. DNA for the CDR3: TGTGCCAGCAGCTTGGCAGGGGAAAGGGATGGCTACACCTTC.

The V and J genes are TRBV3-1 and TRBJ2-3; D might be TRBD2 (6 bases). The V end lost 1 base, the J end lost 3 bases, and 14 bases lay between the germline ends. CDR3 length: 16 amino acids. In germline, CDR1 is LGHDT, CDR2 YNNKEL (reference sequence). The CDR3 nucleotides are TGTGCCAGCAGCCAAGTTGCGGGGCCGATAACAGATACGCAGTATTTT. This sequence encodes CASSQVAGPITDTQYF.

The chain has TRBV7-6 and TRBJ2-1, with D unclear. The CDR3 has 17 amino acids. The V end lost 1 base, the J end lost 0 bases, and 13 bases lay between the germline ends. CDR1 SGHVS and CDR2 FNYEAQ come from the germline V gene. Written as DNA, the CDR3 is TGTGCCAGCAGCTTAGATTACGGGCAGAGCTCCTACAATGAGCAGTTCTTC. Translating it yields CASSLDYGQSSYNEQFF.

This clonotype was counted only a few times. The gene calls are TRBV4-2 and TRBJ1-1, with 8 bases lining up with TRBD1. The CDR3 contains 17 residues. The germline V gene encodes CDR1 LGHNA and CDR2 YNFKEQ. V dropped 0 bases and J dropped 3; count of bases not matched to a gene: 9. CDR3 sequence: CASSQDEGGQADTEAFF. The CDR3 coding sequence is TGTGCCAGCAGCCAAGATGAGGGGGGACAGGCGGACACTGAAGCTTTCTTT.

This clonotype has more than one count but fewer than ten. This sequence joins TRBV7-9 and TRBJ2-5, with 8 bases identical to TRBD2. The trim removed 5 bases at V and 3 bases at J, leaving 14 bases unmatched. The CDR3 has 17 residues. The germline V gene encodes CDR1 SEHNR and CDR2 FQNEAQ (reference sequence). CDR3 region: CASSASLGSGGEETQYF. The CDR3 region has the DNA TGTGCCAGCAGCGCTTCCTTGGGTTCCGGGGGGGAAGAGACCCAGTACTTC.

V gene TRBV12-3 or TRBV12-4 combines with J gene TRBJ2-3; no firm D call. V was cut by 3 bases and J by 4 bases, with 14 bases left in between. The CDR3 is 15 residues long. The CDR3 DNA reads as TGTGCCAGCAGTTTTACCCTCCTAATGGCAGATACGCAGTATTTT. Translation gives CASSFTLLMADTQYF.

The chain couples TRBV9 to TRBJ2-5; TRBD2 matches 8 bases. The CDR3 runs 15 residues. V was pared by 4 bases and J by 5 bases, with 10 bases of the junction left unmatched. Germline CDR1 reads SGDLS; CDR2 reads YYNGEE. The CDR3 nucleotides read TGTGCCAGCAGCCCAGGGACTAGACTGGGTGAGACCCAGTACTTC. This encodes CASSPGTRLGETQYF.

This chain joins TRBV5-6 and TRBJ1-5, with D tentatively TRBD1 (5 bases). Germline CDR1 SGHDT, CDR2 YYEEEE. The germline V and J ends were trimmed by 3 bases and 5 bases, with 12 bases remaining between them. The CDR3 consists of 14 residues. CDR3 in DNA: TGTGCCAGCAGCTACGGGACGGGAGATCAGCCCCAGCATTTT. It specifies CASSYGTGDQPQHF.

This clonotype has ten or more counts. The chain employs TRBV5-1 and TRBJ2-7; 8 bases fit TRBD1. Germline trimming cut 0 bases from V and 4 bases from J; bases unmatched to any gene: 12. The CDR3 length is 17 residues. Germline V gives CDR1 SGHRS, CDR2 YFSETQ. CDR3: CASSLDLWTGSQYEQYF. In DNA form, the CDR3 reads TGCGCCAGCAGCTTGGATCTCTGGACAGGGTCCCAATACGAGCAGTACTTC.

The chain employs TRBV6-2 or TRBV6-3 and TRBJ2-1; 11 bases are shared with TRBD2. J lost 2 bases, V lost 5 bases, and 5 bases had no gene match. There are 16 residues in the CDR3. Germline CDR1 is MNHEY and CDR2 is SVGEGT. As DNA, the CDR3 is TGTGCCAGCAGTGATTTGGGACTAGCGGCCTACAATGAGCAGTTCTTC. This sequence encodes CASSDLGLAAYNEQFF.

In this sample, this clonotype turned up many times. The chain has TRBV5-6 and TRBJ2-5, with a possible D match to TRBD1 (6 bases). The V end lost 2 bases, the J end lost 5 bases, and 16 bases lay between the germline ends. Germline loops: CDR1 SGHDT, CDR2 YYEEEE. The CDR3 loop spans 15 amino acids. CDR3 residues: CASSFKQGRLETQYF. The CDR3 coding sequence is TGTGCCAGCAGCTTTAAACAGGGACGGCTCGAGACCCAGTACTTC.

V and J are TRBV7-6 and TRBJ2-7, with D tentatively TRBD1 or TRBD2 (6 bases each). Germline V gene data show CDR1 as SGHVS and CDR2 as FNYEAQ. V was cut by 5 bases and J by 4 bases, with 15 bases left in between. The CDR3 extends over 14 amino acids. CDR3 DNA sequence: TGTGCCAGCAGCCCTGCAGGGGACTCTTACGAGCAGTACTTC. This encodes CASSPAGDSYEQYF.

This chain links TRBV12-3 or TRBV12-4 with TRBJ2-1; possible D gene TRBD2, 6 bases. The CDR3 is 14 residues long. Trimming removed 2 bases from V and 4 bases from J, with 9 bases in between. CDR3 sequence: CASSLLDYYNEQFF. CDR3 DNA: TGTGCCAGCAGTTTACTGGACTATTACAATGAGCAGTTCTTC.

This clonotype was counted between two and nine times. The V call is TRBV5-6, the J call TRBJ1-2; TRBD1 is a possible D gene (5 bases). The CDR3 totals 13 residues. CDR1 is SGHDT, CDR2 YYEEEE, per germline. Deletions cut 4 bases from V and 12 bases from J, with 19 bases between. CDR3 sequence: CASSPPTDRDDTF. CDR3 bases: TGTGCCAGCAGCCCTCCCACTGACAGAGACGACACCTTC. Full variable domain (rest looked up from reference TRBV5-6 and TRBJ1-2): DAGVTQSPTHLIKTRGQQVTLRCSPKSGHDTVSWYQQALGQGPQFIFQYYEEEERQRGNFPDRFSGHQFPNYSSELNVNALLLGDSALYLCASSPPTDRDDTFGSGTRLTVV.

V is TRBV29-1 and J is TRBJ2-5, with D uncertain. CDR1 and CDR2 (germline): SQVTM, ANQGSEA. Trimming shortened V by 3 bases and J by 5 bases, and 22 bases separated the two germline ends. This CDR3 is 16 amino acids long. CDR3 sequence: CSVDGTGRLGWETQYF. CDR3 sequence (DNA): TGCAGCGTTGACGGCACCGGACGGTTGGGGTGGGAGACCCAGTACTTC.

This clonotype was counted between two and nine times. V gene TRBV6-2 or TRBV6-3 combines with J gene TRBJ2-7; 10 bases align to TRBD2. With V trimmed by 7 bases and J by 4 bases, 7 bases remained unmatched. CDR1 is MNHEY and CDR2 is SVGEGT in the germline V gene. This CDR3 spans 14 amino acids. The CDR3 nucleotides read TGTGCCAGCACCCTGGGACTAGCGATTTACGAGCAGTACTTC. This translates into CASTLGLAIYEQYF.

This clonotype was counted only a few times. The chain links TRBV7-2 to TRBJ2-7, with TRBD1 as a possible D gene (6 bases). The CDR3 runs 15 residues. The V and J ends lost 1 base and 2 bases respectively, with 12 bases between them. The germline gives CDR1 SGHTA, CDR2 FQGNSA. The CDR3: CASSLDPGDPYEQYF. The CDR3 nucleotides read TGTGCCAGCAGCTTAGATCCAGGGGATCCCTACGAGCAGTACTTC.

The chain couples TRBV3-1 to TRBJ2-3; D is unresolved. The V end lost 5 bases, the J end lost 0 bases, and 15 bases lay between the germline ends. The CDR3 totals 16 residues. Germline values: CDR1 LGHDT, CDR2 YNNKEL (reference sequence). The CDR3 protein is CASSTRTAGSTDTQYF. For the CDR3, the DNA is TGTGCCAGCAGCACCCGGACGGCAGGAAGCACAGATACGCAGTATTTT.

The chain's CDR3 is CASSVAGDYEQYF. CDR3 coding DNA: TGTGCCAGCAGCGTAGCAGGGGACTACGAGCAGTACTTC. J is TRBJ2-7 and V is TRBV9; possible D gene TRBD1, 6 bases. Germline loops: CDR1 SGDLS, CDR2 YYNGEE. The V gene lost 0 bases and the J gene lost 3 bases, with 7 bases spanning the gap. The CDR3 loop spans 13 amino acids.

This clonotype turned up a few times. The chain recombines TRBV12-3 or TRBV12-4 with TRBJ2-7; 8 nucleotides agree with TRBD2. The CDR3 spans 17 residues. The J segment lost 5 bases and the V segment lost 5 bases, leaving 17 bases of the junction unmatched. CDR3 sequence: CASSNGAGEEGLDEQYF. The CDR3 nucleotides are TGTGCCAGCAGTAACGGAGCGGGAGAGGAGGGGTTGGACGAGCAGTACTTC.

The chain uses TRBV28 and TRBJ2-5, with TRBD1 as a possible D gene (6 bases). V was pared by 3 bases and J by 6 bases, with 11 bases between. This CDR3 has 13 amino acids. Germline lookup yields CDR1 MDHEN and CDR2 SYDVKM. The CDR3: CASSLGRGQTQYF. CDR3 in DNA: TGTGCCAGCAGTTTGGGCAGGGGACAGACCCAGTACTTC. The variable domain in full, completed from reference TRBV28 and TRBJ2-5, reads DVKVTQSSRYLVKRTGEKVFLECVQDMDHENMFWYRQDPGLGLRLIYFSYDVKMKEKGDIPEGYSVSREKKERFSLILESASTNQTSMYLCASSLGRGQTQYFGPGTRLLVL.

This clonotype was seen only a few times. V usage is TRBV7-2 and J usage is TRBJ2-1; 13 bases are shared with TRBD2. Germline V gene lookup returns CDR1 SGHTA and CDR2 FQGNSA. The V and J ends lost 5 bases and 10 bases, in that order; junction bases with no gene match: 8. The CDR3 totals 15 residues. The CDR3 DNA sequence: TGTGCCAGCAGCCCACTAGCGGGAGGGCCGGGGGAGCAGTTCTTC. Protein sequence: CASSPLAGGPGEQFF. Using reference TRBV7-2 and TRBJ2-1 for the parts outside the CDR3, the full variable domain is GAGVSQSPSNKVTEKGKDVELRCDPISGHTALYWYRQSLGQGLEFLIYFQGNSAPDKSGLPSDRFSAERTGGSVSTLTIQRTQQEDSAVYLCASSPLAGGPGEQFFGPGTRLTVL.

The CDR3 DNA reads TGTGCCAGCAGTCTCACACCCCAGGGGTGGGCAGATACGCAGTATTTT. Its protein product is CASSLTPQGWADTQYF. The V call is TRBV6-5, the J call TRBJ2-3; weak D call: TRBD1 (6 bases). CDR3 length: 16 residues. With 5 bases removed from V and 4 bases from J, the gap between germline ends came to 19 bases. Per the germline V gene, CDR1 is MNHEY and CDR2 is SVGAGI.

This clonotype was found a few times. The rearrangement uses TRBV2 and TRBJ1-2; D might be TRBD1 (6 bases). Looked up from germline, CDR1 is SNHLY and CDR2 is FYNNEI. This CDR3 is 14 amino acids long. V lost 8 bases and J lost 2, with 15 bases in between. CDR3 DNA: TGTGCCAGCGATCTCGGACAGAGCAACTATGGCTACACCTTC. Translating gives CASDLGQSNYGYTF. The entire variable domain, with the rest obtained from reference TRBV2 and TRBJ1-2, is as follows: EPEVTQTPSHQVTQMGQEVILRCVPISNHLYFYWYRQILGQKVEFLVSFYNNEISEKSEIFDDQFSVERPDGSNFTLKIRSTKLEDSAMYFCASDLGQSNYGYTFGSGTRLTVV.

This clonotype turned up a few times. The chain employs TRBV6-2 or TRBV6-3 and TRBJ2-3, with D possibly matching TRBD2 (5 bases). Germline values: CDR1 MNHEY, CDR2 SVGEGT. V dropped 6 bases and J dropped 5 bases, with 12 bases sitting between them. This CDR3 spans 13 amino acids. DNA of the CDR3: TGTGCCAGCAGGGACTCGGTTGTAGATACGCAGTATTTT. Encoded protein: CASRDSVVDTQYF.

The chain has TRBV5-1 and TRBJ1-1, with a tentative D call TRBD1 (6 bases). The germline V gene encodes CDR1 SGHRS and CDR2 YFSETQ. The CDR3 runs 14 residues. Trimming pared 0 bases from V and 6 bases from J, leaving 12 bases between. In nucleotides, the CDR3 is TGCGCCAGCAGCTTGGGGACGGACAGTCCTGAAGCTTTCTTT. Encoded protein: CASSLGTDSPEAFF.

This clonotype appeared a few times. The chain is built from TRBV4-3 and TRBJ2-7, with TRBD2 as a possible D gene (7 bases). The CDR3 runs 15 residues. Germline V gene data show CDR1 as LGHNA and CDR2 as YSLEER. The V gene lost 4 bases and the J gene lost 2 bases, with 15 bases spanning the gap. CDR3 protein: CASSLDGGRTYEQYF. The CDR3 DNA sequence: TGCGCCAGCAGCCTCGACGGGGGGCGGACCTACGAGCAGTACTTC.